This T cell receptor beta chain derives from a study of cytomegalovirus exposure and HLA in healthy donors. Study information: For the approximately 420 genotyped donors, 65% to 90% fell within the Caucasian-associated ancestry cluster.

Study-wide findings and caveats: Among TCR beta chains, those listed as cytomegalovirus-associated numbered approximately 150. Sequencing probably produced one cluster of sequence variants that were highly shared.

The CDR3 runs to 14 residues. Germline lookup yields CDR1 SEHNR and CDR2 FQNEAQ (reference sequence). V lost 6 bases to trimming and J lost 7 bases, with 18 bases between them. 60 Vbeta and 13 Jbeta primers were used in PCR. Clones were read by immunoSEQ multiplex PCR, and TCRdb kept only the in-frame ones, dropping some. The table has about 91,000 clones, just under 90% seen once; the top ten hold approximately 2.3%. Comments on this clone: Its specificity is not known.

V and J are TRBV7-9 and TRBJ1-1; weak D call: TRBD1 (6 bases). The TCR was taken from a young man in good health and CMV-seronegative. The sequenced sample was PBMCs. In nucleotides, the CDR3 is TGTGCCAGCAGACTTACCGGGACAAGAAATGAAGCTTTCTTT. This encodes CASRLTGTRNEAFF.